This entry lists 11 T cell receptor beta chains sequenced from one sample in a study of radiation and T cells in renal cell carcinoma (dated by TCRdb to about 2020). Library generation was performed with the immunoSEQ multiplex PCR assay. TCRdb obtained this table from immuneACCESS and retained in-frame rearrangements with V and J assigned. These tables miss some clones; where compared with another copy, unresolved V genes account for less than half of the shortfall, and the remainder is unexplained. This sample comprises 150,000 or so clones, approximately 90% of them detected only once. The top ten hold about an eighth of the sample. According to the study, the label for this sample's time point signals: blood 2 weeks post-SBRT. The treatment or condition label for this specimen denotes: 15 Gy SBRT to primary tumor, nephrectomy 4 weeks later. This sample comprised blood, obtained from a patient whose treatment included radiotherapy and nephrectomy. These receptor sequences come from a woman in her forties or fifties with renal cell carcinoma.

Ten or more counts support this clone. The CDR3 bases are TGTGCCAGCAGCCCCGGGGATGCCTACGAGCAGTACTTC. Its translation: CASSPGDAYEQYF. The chain links TRBV7-3 to TRBJ2-7, with D possibly TRBD2 on 5 matching bases. The germline V gene has CDR1 SGHTA and CDR2 FQGTGA. Trimming took off 5 bases at V and 2 bases at J, with 10 bases between the two ends. This CDR3 contains 13 residues.

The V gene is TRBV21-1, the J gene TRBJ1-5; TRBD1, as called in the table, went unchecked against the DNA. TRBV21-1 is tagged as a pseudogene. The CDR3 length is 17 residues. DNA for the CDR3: TGTGCCAGCAGCAATCGGGGACAGGGGGCCGGGGATCAGCCCCAGCATTTT. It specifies CASSNRGQGAGDQPQHF.

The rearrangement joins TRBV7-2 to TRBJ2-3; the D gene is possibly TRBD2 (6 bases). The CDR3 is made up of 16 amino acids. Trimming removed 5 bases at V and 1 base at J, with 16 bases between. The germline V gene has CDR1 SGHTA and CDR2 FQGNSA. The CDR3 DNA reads TGTGCCAGCAGCATCCCCCTAGCGCCGGGCACAGATACGCAGTATTTT. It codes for CASSIPLAPGTDTQYF.

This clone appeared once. The DNA of the CDR3 is TGTGCCAGCTCTCCTCGGAGAGGGACGGGGACCTACAATGAGCAGTTCTTC. It encodes CASSPRRGTGTYNEQFF. The chain joins TRBV18 to TRBJ2-1, with D perhaps given as TRBD1 or TRBD2 (5 bases each). The CDR3 is 17 residues long. Trimming pared 6 bases from V and 2 bases from J, leaving 20 bases between. The V gene's germline CDR1 is KGHSH and CDR2 LQKENI.

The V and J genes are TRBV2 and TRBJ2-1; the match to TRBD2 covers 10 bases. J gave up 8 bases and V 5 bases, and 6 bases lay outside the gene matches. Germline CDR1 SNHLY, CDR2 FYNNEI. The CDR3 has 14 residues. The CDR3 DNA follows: TGTGCCAGCAGTCTAGCGGGGGTGTCTGATGAGCAGTTCTTC. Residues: CASSLAGVSDEQFF.

The CDR3 DNA follows: TGTGCCAGCAGCTTAGTGTGGGGACGCAATCAGCCCCAGCATTTT. It is translated as CASSLVWGRNQPQHF. The gene calls are TRBV7-2 and TRBJ1-5; D is possibly TRBD1 (5 bases). Trimming pared 1 base from V and 2 bases from J, leaving 9 bases between. CDR1 is SGHTA, CDR2 FQGNSA, per germline. The CDR3 totals 15 residues. Together with reference TRBV7-2 and TRBJ1-5, the CDR3 gives the full variable domain: GAGVSQSPSNKVTEKGKDVELRCDPISGHTALYWYRQSLGQGLEFLIYFQGNSAPDKSGLPSDRFSAERTGGSVSTLTIQRTQQEDSAVYLCASSLVWGRNQPQHFGDGTRLSIL.

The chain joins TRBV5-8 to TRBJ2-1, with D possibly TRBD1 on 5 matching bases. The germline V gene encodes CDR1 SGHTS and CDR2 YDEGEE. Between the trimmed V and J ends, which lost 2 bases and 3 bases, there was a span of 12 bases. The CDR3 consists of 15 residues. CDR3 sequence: CASSFTRGYYNEQFF. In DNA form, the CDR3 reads TGTGCCAGCAGCTTTACAAGGGGATACTACAATGAGCAGTTCTTC.

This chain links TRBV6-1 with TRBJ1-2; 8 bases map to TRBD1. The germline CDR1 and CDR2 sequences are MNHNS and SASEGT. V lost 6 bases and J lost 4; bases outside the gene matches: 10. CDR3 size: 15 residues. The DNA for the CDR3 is TGTGCCAGCAGCCCGGTTGGACAGGGATCCTATGGCTACACCTTC. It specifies CASSPVGQGSYGYTF.

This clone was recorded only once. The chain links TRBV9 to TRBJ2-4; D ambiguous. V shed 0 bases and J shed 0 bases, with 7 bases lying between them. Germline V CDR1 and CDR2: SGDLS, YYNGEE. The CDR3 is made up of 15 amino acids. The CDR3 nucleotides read TGTGCCAGCAGCGTAGGTGACGGAGCCAAAAACATTCAGTACTTC. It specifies CASSVGDGAKNIQYF.

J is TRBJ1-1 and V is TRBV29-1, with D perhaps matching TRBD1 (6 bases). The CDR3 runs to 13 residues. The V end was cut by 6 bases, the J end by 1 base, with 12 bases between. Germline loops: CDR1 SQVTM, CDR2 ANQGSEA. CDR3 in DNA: TGCAGCGTAACAGACAGGCCGAACACTGAAGCTTTCTTT. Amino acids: CSVTDRPNTEAFF.

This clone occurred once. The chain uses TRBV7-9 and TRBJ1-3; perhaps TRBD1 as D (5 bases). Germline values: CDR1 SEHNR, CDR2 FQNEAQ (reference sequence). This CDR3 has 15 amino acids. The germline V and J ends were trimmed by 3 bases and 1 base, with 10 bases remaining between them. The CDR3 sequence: CASSLVGHSGNTIYF. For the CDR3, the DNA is TGTGCCAGCAGCTTGGTGGGGCATTCTGGAAACACCATATATTTT.